The clone carrying this T cell receptor beta chain is termed medium-sized. Its antigen is not identified. All unsorted peripheral T cells were captured because whole blood was used without fractionation. The data are from a study of HIV-infected patients and healthy controls. cDNA was made from approximately 0.55 ug RNA using alpha and beta constant primers. Each of the alpha and beta chains got its own library through chain-specific third strand synthesis with indices. TCRdb reprocessed the 5' RACE reads with MiXCR, giving one entry per CDR3 protein. This table holds 18,000 or so distinct CDR3 sequences, roughly a tenth found once. V was cut by 2 bases and J by 5 bases, with 18 bases left in between. Germline CDR1 MNHEY, CDR2 SMNVEV (reference sequence). The CDR3 spans 17 residues. Notes on the study in general: Compared with healthy controls, HIV-infected patients showed less CDR3 sharing between individuals.

The gene calls are TRBV27 and TRBJ2-2, with a weak D call TRBD2 (6 bases). The clonotype was recovered from an adult in good health. The material sequenced was blood. The CDR3 sequence is CASSLMGGTGETGELFF. The DNA of the CDR3 is TGTGCCAGCAGTTTAATGGGGGGAACGGGAGAGACCGGGGAGCTGTTTTTT.